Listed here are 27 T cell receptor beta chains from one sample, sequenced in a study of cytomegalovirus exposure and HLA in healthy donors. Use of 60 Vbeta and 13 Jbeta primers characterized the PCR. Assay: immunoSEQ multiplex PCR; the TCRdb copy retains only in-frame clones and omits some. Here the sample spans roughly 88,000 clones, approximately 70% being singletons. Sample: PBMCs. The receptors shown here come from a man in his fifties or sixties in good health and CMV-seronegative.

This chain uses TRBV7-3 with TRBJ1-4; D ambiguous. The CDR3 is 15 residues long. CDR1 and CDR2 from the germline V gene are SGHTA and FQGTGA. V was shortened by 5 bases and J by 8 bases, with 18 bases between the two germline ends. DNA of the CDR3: TGTGCCAGCAGCCCTCTGACAACCTGGAACGAAAAACTGTTTTTT. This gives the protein CASSPLTTWNEKLFF.

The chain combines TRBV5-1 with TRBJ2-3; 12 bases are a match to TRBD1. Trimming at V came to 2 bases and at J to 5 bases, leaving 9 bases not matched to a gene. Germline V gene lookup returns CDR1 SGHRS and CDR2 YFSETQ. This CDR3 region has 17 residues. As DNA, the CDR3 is TGCGCCAGCAGCTTAAGTAAGGGACAGGGGGCTATAGATACGCAGTATTTT. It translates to CASSLSKGQGAIDTQYF.

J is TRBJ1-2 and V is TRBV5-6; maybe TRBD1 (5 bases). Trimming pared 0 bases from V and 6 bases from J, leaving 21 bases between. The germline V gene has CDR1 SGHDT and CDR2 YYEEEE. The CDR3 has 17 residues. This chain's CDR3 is CASSLVPWGRVGDGYTF. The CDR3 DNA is TGTGCCAGCAGCTTGGTGCCCTGGGGTCGGGTAGGGGATGGCTACACCTTC.

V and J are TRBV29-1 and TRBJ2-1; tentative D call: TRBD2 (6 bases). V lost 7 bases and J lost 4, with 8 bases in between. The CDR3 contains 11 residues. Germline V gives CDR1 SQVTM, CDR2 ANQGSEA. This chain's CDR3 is CSGRGYNEQFF. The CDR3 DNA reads TGCAGCGGTCGGGGGTACAATGAGCAGTTCTTC.

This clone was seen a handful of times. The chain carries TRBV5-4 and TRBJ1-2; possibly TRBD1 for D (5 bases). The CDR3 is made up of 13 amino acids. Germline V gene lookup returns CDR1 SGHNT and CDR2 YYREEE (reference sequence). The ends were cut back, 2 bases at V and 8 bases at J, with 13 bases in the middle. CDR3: CASSFSQGRGYTF. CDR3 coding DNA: TGTGCCAGCAGCTTTTCTCAGGGTAGGGGCTACACCTTC. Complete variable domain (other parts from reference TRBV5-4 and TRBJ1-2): ETGVTQSPTHLIKTRGQQVTLRCSSQSGHNTVSWYQQALGQGPQFIFQYYREEENGRGNFPPRFSGLQFPNYSSELNVNALELDDSALYLCASSFSQGRGYTFGSGTRLTVV.

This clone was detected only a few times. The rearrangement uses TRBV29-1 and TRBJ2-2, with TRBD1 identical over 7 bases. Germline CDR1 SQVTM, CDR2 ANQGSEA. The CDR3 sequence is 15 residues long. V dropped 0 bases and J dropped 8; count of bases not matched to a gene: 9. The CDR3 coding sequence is TGCAGCGTTGAAGATGCTAGGACAGGCACGGGGGAGCTGTTTTTT. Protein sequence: CSVEDARTGTGELFF.

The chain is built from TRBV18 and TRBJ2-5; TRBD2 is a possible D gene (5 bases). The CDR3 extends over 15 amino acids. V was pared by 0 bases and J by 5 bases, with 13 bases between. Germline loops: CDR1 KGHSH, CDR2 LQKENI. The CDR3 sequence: CASSPPARAAETQYF. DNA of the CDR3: TGTGCCAGCTCACCACCAGCGAGGGCAGCGGAGACCCAGTACTTC.

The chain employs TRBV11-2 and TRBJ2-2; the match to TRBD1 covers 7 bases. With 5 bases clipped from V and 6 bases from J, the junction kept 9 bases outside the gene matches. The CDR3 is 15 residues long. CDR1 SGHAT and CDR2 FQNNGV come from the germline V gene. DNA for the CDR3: TGTGCCAGCAGCCCTACGGGACAGCCCCCCGGGGAGCTGTTTTTT. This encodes CASSPTGQPPGELFF. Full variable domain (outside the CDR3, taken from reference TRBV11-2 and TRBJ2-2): EAGVAQSPRYKIIEKRQSVAFWCNPISGHATLYWYQQILGQGPKLLIQFQNNGVVDDSQLPKDRFSAERLKGVDSTLKIQPAKLEDSAVYLCASSPTGQPPGELFFGEGSRLTVL.

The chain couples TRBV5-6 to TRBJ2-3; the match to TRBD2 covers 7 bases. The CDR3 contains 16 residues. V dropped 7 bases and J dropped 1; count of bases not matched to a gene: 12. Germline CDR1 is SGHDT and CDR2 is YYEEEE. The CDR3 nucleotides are TGTGCCAGCCTCATTGGTGGGCTAGCGGGCACAGATACGCAGTATTTT. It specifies CASLIGGLAGTDTQYF.

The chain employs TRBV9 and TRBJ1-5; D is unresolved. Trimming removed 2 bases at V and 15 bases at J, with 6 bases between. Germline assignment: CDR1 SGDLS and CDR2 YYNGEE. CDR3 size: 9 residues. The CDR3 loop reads CASSVDWHF. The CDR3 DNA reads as TGTGCCAGCAGCGTGGACTGGCATTTT. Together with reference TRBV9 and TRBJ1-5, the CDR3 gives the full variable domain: DSGVTQTPKHLITATGQRVTLRCSPRSGDLSVYWYQQSLDQGLQFLIQYYNGEERAKGNILERFSAQQFPDLHSELNLSSLELGDSALYFCASSVDWHFGDGTRLSIL.

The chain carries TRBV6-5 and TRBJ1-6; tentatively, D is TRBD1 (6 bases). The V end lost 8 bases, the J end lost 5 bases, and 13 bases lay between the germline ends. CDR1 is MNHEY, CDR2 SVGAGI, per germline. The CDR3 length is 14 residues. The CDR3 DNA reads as TGTGCCAGCGGCCGGGACACCAATAATTCACCCCTCCACTTT. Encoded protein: CASGRDTNNSPLHF.

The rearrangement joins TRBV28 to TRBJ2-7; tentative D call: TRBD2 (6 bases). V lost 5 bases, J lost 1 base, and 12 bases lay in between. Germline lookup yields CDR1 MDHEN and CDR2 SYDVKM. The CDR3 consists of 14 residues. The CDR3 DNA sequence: TGTGCCAGCAGTGCGGGGATTGCGTCCTACGAGCAGTACTTC. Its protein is CASSAGIASYEQYF.

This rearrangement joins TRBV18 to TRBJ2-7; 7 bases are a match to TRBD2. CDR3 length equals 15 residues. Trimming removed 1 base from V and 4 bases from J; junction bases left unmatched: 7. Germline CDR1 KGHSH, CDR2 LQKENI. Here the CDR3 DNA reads TGTGCCAGCTCACCACGGTCTAGCGGAGCTTACGAGCAGTACGTC. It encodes CASSPRSSGAYEQYV.

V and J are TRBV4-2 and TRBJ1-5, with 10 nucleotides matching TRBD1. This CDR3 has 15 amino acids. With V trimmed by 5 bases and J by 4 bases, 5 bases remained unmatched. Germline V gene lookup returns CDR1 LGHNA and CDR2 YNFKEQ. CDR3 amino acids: CASSYDRGLNQPQHF. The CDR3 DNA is TGTGCCAGCAGCTATGACAGGGGGCTAAATCAGCCCCAGCATTTT.

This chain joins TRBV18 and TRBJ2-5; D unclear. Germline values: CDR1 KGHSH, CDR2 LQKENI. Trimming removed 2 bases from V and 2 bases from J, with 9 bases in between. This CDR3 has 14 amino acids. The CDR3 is CASSPSLEQETQYF. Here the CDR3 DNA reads TGTGCCAGCTCACCATCATTGGAGCAAGAGACCCAGTACTTC. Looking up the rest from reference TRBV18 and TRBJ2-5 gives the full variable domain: NAGVMQNPRHLVRRRGQEARLRCSPMKGHSHVYWYRQLPEEGLKFMVYLQKENIIDESGMPKERFSAEFPKEGPSILRIQQVVRGDSAAYFCASSPSLEQETQYFGPGTRLLVL.

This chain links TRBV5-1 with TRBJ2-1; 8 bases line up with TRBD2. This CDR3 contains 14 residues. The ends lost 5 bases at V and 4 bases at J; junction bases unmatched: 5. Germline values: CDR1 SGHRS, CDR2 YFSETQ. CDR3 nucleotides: TGCGCCAGCAGGGCTAGCGGGTCGTACAATGAGCAGTTCTTC. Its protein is CASRASGSYNEQFF.

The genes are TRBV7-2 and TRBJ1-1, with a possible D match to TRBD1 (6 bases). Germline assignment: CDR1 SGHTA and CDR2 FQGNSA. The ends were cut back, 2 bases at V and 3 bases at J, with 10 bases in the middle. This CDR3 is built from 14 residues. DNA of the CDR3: TGTGCCAGCAGCTTACTTGGACAGCACACTGAAGCTTTCTTT. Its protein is CASSLLGQHTEAFF.

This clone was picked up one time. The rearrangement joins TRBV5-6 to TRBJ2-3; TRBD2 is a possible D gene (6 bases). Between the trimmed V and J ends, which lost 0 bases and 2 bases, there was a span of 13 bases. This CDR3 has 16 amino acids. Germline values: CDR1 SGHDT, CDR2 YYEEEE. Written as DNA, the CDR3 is TGTGCCAGCAGCTTGGGACCGGGGGTGAACACAGATACGCAGTATTTT. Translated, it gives CASSLGPGVNTDTQYF.

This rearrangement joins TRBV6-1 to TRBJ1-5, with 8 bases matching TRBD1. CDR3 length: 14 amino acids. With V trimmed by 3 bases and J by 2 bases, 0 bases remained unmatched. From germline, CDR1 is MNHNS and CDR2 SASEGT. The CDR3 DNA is TGTGCCAGCAGTGAGACAGGGGGCAATCAGCCCCAGCATTTT. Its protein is CASSETGGNQPQHF.

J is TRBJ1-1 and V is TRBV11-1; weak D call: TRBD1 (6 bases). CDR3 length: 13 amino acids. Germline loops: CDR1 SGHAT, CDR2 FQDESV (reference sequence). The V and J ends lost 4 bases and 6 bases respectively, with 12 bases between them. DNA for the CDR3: TGTGCCAGCAGCTGGATGGGGGGGCCTGAAGCTTTCTTT. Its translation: CASSWMGGPEAFF.

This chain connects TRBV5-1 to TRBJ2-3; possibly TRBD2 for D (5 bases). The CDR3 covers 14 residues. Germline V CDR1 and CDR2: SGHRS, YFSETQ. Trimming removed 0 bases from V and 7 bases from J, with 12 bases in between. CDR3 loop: CASSLVGVSNTQYF. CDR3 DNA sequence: TGCGCCAGCAGCTTGGTCGGGGTCTCAAATACGCAGTATTTT.

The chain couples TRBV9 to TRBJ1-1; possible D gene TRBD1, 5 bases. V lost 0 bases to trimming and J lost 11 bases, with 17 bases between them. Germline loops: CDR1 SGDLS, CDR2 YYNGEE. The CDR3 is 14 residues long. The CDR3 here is CASSVGDSSDYAFF. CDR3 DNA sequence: TGTGCCAGCAGCGTAGGAGACAGTTCTGATTACGCTTTCTTT. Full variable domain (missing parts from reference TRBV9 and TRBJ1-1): DSGVTQTPKHLITATGQRVTLRCSPRSGDLSVYWYQQSLDQGLQFLIQYYNGEERAKGNILERFSAQQFPDLHSELNLSSLELGDSALYFCASSVGDSSDYAFFGQGTRLTVV.

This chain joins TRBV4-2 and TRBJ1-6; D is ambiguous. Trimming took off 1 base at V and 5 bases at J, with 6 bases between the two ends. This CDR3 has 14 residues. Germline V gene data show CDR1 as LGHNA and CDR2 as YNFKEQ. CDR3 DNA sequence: TGTGCCAGCAGCCAAGGATCAGATAATTCACCCCTCCACTTT. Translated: CASSQGSDNSPLHF.

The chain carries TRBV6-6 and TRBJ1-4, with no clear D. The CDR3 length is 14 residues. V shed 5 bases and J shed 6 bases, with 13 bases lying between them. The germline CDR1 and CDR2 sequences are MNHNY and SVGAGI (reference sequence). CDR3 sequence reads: CASSRSVGYEKLFF. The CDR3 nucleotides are TGTGCCAGCAGTAGGTCCGTCGGGTATGAAAAACTGTTTTTT.

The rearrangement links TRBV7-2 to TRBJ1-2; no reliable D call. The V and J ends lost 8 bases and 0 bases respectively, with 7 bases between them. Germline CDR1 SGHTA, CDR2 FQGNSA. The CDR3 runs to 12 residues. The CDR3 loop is CASSTANYGYTF. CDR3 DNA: TGTGCCAGCTCTACAGCTAACTATGGCTACACCTTC. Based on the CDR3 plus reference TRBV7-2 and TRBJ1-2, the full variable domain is GAGVSQSPSNKVTEKGKDVELRCDPISGHTALYWYRQSLGQGLEFLIYFQGNSAPDKSGLPSDRFSAERTGGSVSTLTIQRTQQEDSAVYLCASSTANYGYTFGSGTRLTVV.

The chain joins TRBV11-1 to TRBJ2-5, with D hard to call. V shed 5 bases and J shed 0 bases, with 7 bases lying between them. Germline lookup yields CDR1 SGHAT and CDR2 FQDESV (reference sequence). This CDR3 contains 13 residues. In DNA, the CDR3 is TGTGCCAGCAGCGCCAGGAACCAAGAGACCCAGTACTTC. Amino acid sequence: CASSARNQETQYF.

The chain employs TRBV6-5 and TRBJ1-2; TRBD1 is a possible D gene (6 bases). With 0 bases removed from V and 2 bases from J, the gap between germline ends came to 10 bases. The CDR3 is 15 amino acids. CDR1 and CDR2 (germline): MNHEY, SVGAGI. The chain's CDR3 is CASSYSQTGNYGYTF. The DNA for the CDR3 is TGTGCCAGCAGTTACTCCCAGACAGGCAACTATGGCTACACCTTC.